The 14 T cell receptor beta chains in this list originate from one sample, sequenced in a study of lymphopenia after photon versus proton radiotherapy. Only in-frame clones appear in the TCRdb table, and some are missing; sequencing was by immunoSEQ multiplex PCR. The data contain 83,000 or so clones, around 83% of them singletons. Sequences were derived from peripheral blood, sampled from a patient treated with proton-based radiotherapy. Receptor source: a man aged 60 to 75 with pancreatic cancer.

This clone was recorded only once. This sequence joins TRBV6-5 and TRBJ2-2; 8 bases map to TRBD1. Germline-derived CDR1 and CDR2 are MNHEY and SVGAGI. CDR3 length equals 14 residues. Trimming cost V 6 bases and J 6 bases; bases outside gene matches: 6. The CDR3: CASRDRVGSGELFF. The CDR3 region has the DNA TGTGCCAGCAGGGACAGGGTTGGGTCCGGGGAGCTGTTTTTT.

This chain joins TRBV4-1 and TRBJ2-6; D may correspond to TRBD1 or TRBD2 (5 bases each). Germline V lookup: CDR1 MGHRA, CDR2 YSYEKL. CDR3 length equals 18 residues. With 4 bases removed from V and 0 bases from J, the gap between germline ends came to 16 bases. For the CDR3, the DNA is TGCGCCAGCAGCCCCTACGGGGCTGGTAGCTCTGGGGCCAACGTCCTGACTTTC. Its translation: CASSPYGAGSSGANVLTF.

V usage is TRBV11-2 and J usage is TRBJ2-4, with TRBD2 as a possible D gene (6 bases). The V end was cut by 5 bases, the J end by 0 bases, with 14 bases between. Germline V CDR1 and CDR2: SGHAT, FQNNGV. CDR3 length: 16 residues. The CDR3: CASSPLGTAAKNIQYF. The CDR3 DNA is TGTGCCAGCAGCCCACTCGGGACTGCAGCCAAAAACATTCAGTACTTC.

The rearrangement uses TRBV29-1 and TRBJ2-2; 11 positions agree with TRBD2. Germline V gene lookup returns CDR1 SQVTM and CDR2 ANQGSEA. The V gene end was trimmed by 6 bases and the J gene end by 3 bases; junction bases not matched to a gene: 3. The CDR3 runs to 14 residues. The CDR3 sequence is CSVGGLADTGELFF. CDR3 DNA sequence: TGCAGCGTGGGGGGACTAGCGGACACCGGGGAGCTGTTTTTT.

This sequence joins TRBV6-5 and TRBJ1-1; D call uncertain. CDR3 size: 15 residues. The germline CDR1 and CDR2 sequences are MNHEY and SVGAGI. The germline V and J ends were trimmed by 0 bases and 0 bases, with 8 bases remaining between them. The CDR3 spells CASSYSLGMNTEAFF. CDR3 bases: TGTGCCAGCAGTTACTCTTTGGGTATGAACACTGAAGCTTTCTTT.

The V call is TRBV11-3, the J call TRBJ2-1, with 7 bases that match TRBD2. The V gene end was trimmed by 5 bases and the J gene end by 9 bases; junction bases not matched to a gene: 16. In germline, CDR1 is SGHNT, CDR2 YENEEA. The CDR3 is 16 residues long. CDR3 loop: CASSRGVAEAVREQFF. The CDR3, as DNA: TGTGCCAGCAGCCGGGGGGTAGCGGAGGCGGTACGTGAGCAGTTCTTC.

The chain uses TRBV5-5 and TRBJ1-2; D gene uncertain. Germline V gives CDR1 SGHKS, CDR2 YYEKEE (reference sequence). With 6 bases removed from V and 7 bases from J, the gap between germline ends came to 16 bases. The CDR3 is 13 residues long. For the CDR3, the DNA is TGTGCCAGCATCGGTGTCGGGTTCGCTGGCTACACCTTC. Its translation is CASIGVGFAGYTF.

This sequence joins TRBV13 and TRBJ2-2; the D call may be TRBD1 or TRBD2 (5 bases each). Trimming took 2 bases from V and 3 from J, leaving 10 bases between them. Germline CDR1 reads PRHDT; CDR2 reads FYEKMQ (reference sequence). The CDR3 extends over 15 amino acids. CDR3 sequence: CASSLSGTHTGELFF. DNA of the CDR3: TGTGCCAGCAGCTTATCCGGGACCCACACCGGGGAGCTGTTTTTT. The complete variable domain, with remaining parts taken from reference TRBV13 and TRBJ2-2, reads AAGVIQSPRHLIKEKRETATLKCYPIPRHDTVYWYQQGPGQDPQFLISFYEKMQSDKGSIPDRFSAQQFSDYHSELNMSSLELGDSALYFCASSLSGTHTGELFFGEGSRLTVL.

This sequence joins TRBV25-1 and TRBJ1-5; D ambiguous. V gave up 1 base and J gave up 7 bases, with 11 bases separating them. This CDR3 has 14 residues. Per germline, CDR1 MGHDK and CDR2 SYGVNS. The CDR3 DNA reads as TGTGCCAGCAGTGAATCTGGAGTCGGGCAGCCCCAGCATTTT. Translating gives CASSESGVGQPQHF.

The rearrangement links TRBV30 to TRBJ2-1, with D perhaps TRBD2 (6 bases). CDR3 size: 14 residues. V was cut by 0 bases and J by 7 bases, with 13 bases left in between. Germline V gene data show CDR1 as GTSNPN and CDR2 as SVGIG (reference sequence). CDR3 residues: CAWSVGGARNEQFF. Written as DNA, the CDR3 is TGTGCCTGGAGTGTCGGGGGAGCTCGGAATGAGCAGTTCTTC.

This clone appeared once. The rearrangement links TRBV5-1 to TRBJ2-2; D call uncertain. The CDR3 covers 14 residues. Per the germline V gene, CDR1 is SGHRS and CDR2 is YFSETQ. V was trimmed by 5 bases and J by 3 bases, leaving 11 bases between them. CDR3 sequence (DNA): TGCGCCAGCAGAGGAAATCCGGACACCGGGGAGCTGTTTTTT. It yields the protein CASRGNPDTGELFF.

The chain couples TRBV5-4 to TRBJ2-2; 14 bases are shared with TRBD2. The CDR3 is made up of 17 amino acids. CDR1 is SGHNT, CDR2 YYREEE, per germline (reference sequence). V trimming: 4 bases; J trimming: 5 bases; junction bases outside the gene matches: 7. CDR3 protein: CASSPPGLAGETGELFF. CDR3 nucleotides: TGTGCCAGCAGCCCCCCGGGACTAGCGGGAGAAACCGGGGAGCTGTTTTTT.

As regards this clone: A read error is likely, as this CDR3 ends without the conserved phenylalanine or tryptophan. The DNA is omitted, as the CDR3 cannot be located on it reliably, and the CDR3 follows TCRdb's listing. The rearrangement links TRBV27 to TRBJ2-7. Germline V CDR1 and CDR2: MNHEY, SMNVEV (reference sequence). The CDR3 is 10 amino acids in total, end residues counted. This CDR3 reads CASSFSGPTI.

This chain uses TRBV11-3 with TRBJ2-2; D is unclear. V was clipped by 5 bases and J by 7 bases, with 11 bases between them. This CDR3 is 13 amino acids long. Germline CDR1 and CDR2: SGHNT and YENEEA. CDR3 amino acids: CASSPVVHGELFF. In nucleotides, the CDR3 is TGTGCCAGCAGCCCGGTGGTTCACGGGGAGCTGTTTTTT. Full variable domain (missing parts from reference TRBV11-3 and TRBJ2-2): EAGVVQSPRYKIIEKKQPVAFWCNPISGHNTLYWYLQNLGQGPELLIRYENEEAVDDSQLPKDRFSAERLKGVDSTLKIQPAELGDSAVYLCASSPVVHGELFFGEGSRLTVL.